These 25 T cell receptor beta chains were sequenced from one sample in a study of neurological immune-mediated disorders. MiXCR, run by TCRdb on the 5' RACE reads, gives a single entry per CDR3 protein. The repertoire holds more than 45,000 distinct CDR3 sequences, with less than 2.5% as singletons. Sequencing used PBMCs. The receptors stem from a man in his forties or fifties with multiple sclerosis.

This clonotype was seen repeatedly, ten times or more. The chain joins TRBV11-2 to TRBJ2-5; the D gene is possibly TRBD2 (6 bases). CDR3 length: 14 residues. Germline-derived CDR1 and CDR2 are SGHAT and FQNNGV. The V end was cut by 5 bases, the J end by 5 bases, with 15 bases between. The CDR3 region is CASSPGLAGETQYF. As DNA, the CDR3 is TGTGCCAGCAGCCCCGGACTGGCGGGGGAGACCCAGTACTTC.

This clonotype was picked up many times. The V and J genes are TRBV20-1 and TRBJ2-1; 9 bases agree with TRBD2. V trimming: 1 base; J trimming: 3 bases; junction bases outside the gene matches: 13. The CDR3 consists of 18 residues. In germline, CDR1 is DFQATT, CDR2 SNEGSKA (reference sequence). DNA of the CDR3: TGCAGTGCTAGAGTTTTGAGAGCGGGGGGCCGAGACTACAATGAGCAGTTCTTC. It yields the protein CSARVLRAGGRDYNEQFF.

This clonotype was counted ten times or more. The chain links TRBV5-5 to TRBJ1-2; 7 bases agree with TRBD1. The germline V gene has CDR1 SGHKS and CDR2 YYEKEE (reference sequence). The V and J ends lost 3 bases and 3 bases, in that order; junction bases with no gene match: 5. CDR3 length: 14 residues. For the CDR3, the DNA is TGTGCCAGCAGCTACGCAGGGGGGGACTATGGCTACACCTTC. Translating gives CASSYAGGDYGYTF.

This clonotype was seen at least ten times. The chain joins TRBV5-6 to TRBJ1-2, with 10 bases lining up with TRBD1. The CDR3 length is 14 residues. Germline V gives CDR1 SGHDT, CDR2 YYEEEE. The ends lost 4 bases at V and 4 bases at J; junction bases unmatched: 4. The CDR3 reads CASSGTGVGYGYTF. Here the CDR3 DNA reads TGTGCCAGCAGCGGGACAGGGGTTGGCTATGGCTACACCTTC.

This clonotype occurred many times. The chain couples TRBV29-1 to TRBJ2-3; 12 bases are shared with TRBD2. CDR3 length equals 16 residues. Germline V gene sequence: CDR1 SQVTM, CDR2 ANQGSEA. The junction had 11 bases not matched to a gene; V was cut back by 7 bases and J by 3 bases. The chain's CDR3 is CSAGGASGGATDTQYF. The CDR3 coding sequence is TGCAGCGCCGGGGGAGCTAGCGGGGGGGCGACAGATACGCAGTATTTT.

This clonotype was observed many times. The V call is TRBV5-1, the J call TRBJ2-3, with D possibly being TRBD1 or TRBD2 (5 bases each). This CDR3 comprises 15 residues. V lost 0 bases, J lost 3 bases, and 11 bases lay in between. Germline CDR1 and CDR2: SGHRS and YFSETQ. CDR3 sequence (DNA): TGCGCCAGCAGCTTGGTAGCCGAGGGGACAGATACGCAGTATTTT. Translating it yields CASSLVAEGTDTQYF.

This clonotype was seen at least ten times. The V and J genes are TRBV6-1 and TRBJ2-2; 12 bases agree with TRBD2. Germline loops: CDR1 MNHNS, CDR2 SASEGT. This CDR3 has 17 residues. The junction had 4 bases not matched to a gene; V was cut back by 0 bases and J by 5 bases. The CDR3 DNA reads as TGTGCCAGCAGTGAAGCTCTAGCGGGGGGGCCTACCGGGGAGCTGTTTTTT. This translates into CASSEALAGGPTGELFF.

This clonotype showed up many times. This sequence joins TRBV30 and TRBJ1-1; 8 bases align to TRBD1. The germline CDR1 and CDR2 sequences are GTSNPN and SVGIG (reference sequence). This CDR3 has 12 residues. With V trimmed by 2 bases and J by 11 bases, 7 bases remained unmatched. CDR3 loop: CAWSPTGGTAFF. In DNA form, the CDR3 reads TGTGCCTGGAGTCCCACAGGGGGTACGGCTTTCTTT.

This clonotype was counted ten times or more. V is TRBV4-1 and J is TRBJ2-7; weak D call: TRBD1 (5 bases). The germline gives CDR1 MGHRA, CDR2 YSYEKL. V lost 0 bases to trimming and J lost 0 bases, with 9 bases between them. The length of the CDR3 is 15 residues. The CDR3 region is CASSQDGDSSYEQYF. The CDR3 DNA reads as TGCGCCAGCAGCCAAGACGGAGACAGCTCCTACGAGCAGTACTTC.

This clonotype was found many times. The chain recombines TRBV6-1 with TRBJ2-5; no reliable D call. The CDR3 runs to 13 residues. Germline CDR1 reads MNHNS; CDR2 reads SASEGT. Trimming removed 5 bases from V and 5 bases from J, with 12 bases in between. CDR3 in DNA: TGTGCCAGCAGTATTGCGCCCAGGGAGACCCAGTACTTC. Amino acid sequence: CASSIAPRETQYF.

At least ten counts were recorded for this clonotype. The CDR3 protein is CASSPGGSYNEQFF. CDR3 sequence (DNA): TGTGCCAGCAGCCCGGGGGGCTCCTACAATGAGCAGTTCTTC. This chain joins TRBV3-1 and TRBJ2-1; TRBD2 aligns across 7 bases. Germline V gives CDR1 LGHDT, CDR2 YNNKEL (reference sequence). The CDR3 is made up of 14 amino acids. Unmatched junction bases numbered 0, after V lost 4 bases and J lost 0 bases.

This clonotype was seen many times. The V call is TRBV7-2, the J call TRBJ2-6; D gene unclear. There are 15 residues in the CDR3. Germline loops: CDR1 SGHTA, CDR2 FQGNSA. V was trimmed by 1 base and J by 2 bases, leaving 6 bases between them. CDR3 nucleotides: TGTGCCAGCAGCTTAGTTGGGGCTGGGGCCAACGTCCTGACTTTC. Its protein is CASSLVGAGANVLTF.

In this sample, this clonotype turned up many times. The chain couples TRBV7-2 to TRBJ1-6, with D maybe TRBD1 (6 bases). The CDR3 consists of 15 residues. V lost 3 bases and J lost 10, with 16 bases in between. Germline V lookup: CDR1 SGHTA, CDR2 FQGNSA. DNA for the CDR3: TGTGCCAGCAGCTTTGGGGCAGGGGCTAACTCACCCCTCCACTTT. Translated, it gives CASSFGAGANSPLHF.

This clonotype was seen at least ten times. This chain links TRBV20-1 with TRBJ2-7; D is possibly TRBD1 (6 bases). CDR3 size: 15 residues. V was clipped by 0 bases and J by 4 bases, with 16 bases between them. Germline V gene lookup returns CDR1 DFQATT and CDR2 SNEGSKA (reference sequence). The CDR3 spells CSARDTAGVDYEQYF. For the CDR3, the DNA is TGCAGTGCTAGAGATACGGCAGGGGTCGATTACGAGCAGTACTTC.

In its sample, this clonotype was seen many times. The chain employs TRBV15 and TRBJ1-2; D might be TRBD1 (6 bases). V gave up 3 bases and J gave up 7 bases, with 15 bases separating them. The CDR3 has 14 residues. CDR1 LNHNV and CDR2 YYDKDF come from the germline V gene (reference sequence). CDR3 DNA: TGTGCCACCAGCAGCGGTCGTGGGGGGGCTGGCTACACCTTC. It yields the protein CATSSGRGGAGYTF.

In its sample, this clonotype was seen many times. This chain uses TRBV10-3 with TRBJ2-5, with 16 bases matching TRBD2. Germline CDR1 is ENHRY and CDR2 is SYGVKD. The CDR3 has 13 residues. Trimming removed 11 bases from V and 5 bases from J; junction bases left unmatched: 2. DNA of the CDR3: TGTGCCTCGGGACTAGCGGGGGGGGAGACCCAGTACTTC. The encoded protein is CASGLAGGETQYF.

This clonotype was observed many times. The V call is TRBV20-1, the J call TRBJ2-6; the D gene could be TRBD1 or TRBD2 (5 bases each). The CDR3 is made up of 15 amino acids. The V gene's germline CDR1 is DFQATT and CDR2 SNEGSKA (reference sequence). Between the trimmed V and J ends, which lost 3 bases and 4 bases, there was a span of 13 bases. CDR3 sequence: CSARVSGTGANVLTF. The DNA of the CDR3 is TGCAGTGCTAGGGTTTCTGGGACCGGGGCCAACGTCCTGACTTTC.

At least ten counts were recorded for this clonotype. The chain uses TRBV6-2 or TRBV6-3 and TRBJ2-7; D gene uncertain. V was clipped by 4 bases and J by 1 base, with 5 bases between them. CDR1 is MNHEY and CDR2 is SVGEGT in the germline V gene. The CDR3 contains 12 residues. The CDR3 DNA reads TGTGCCAGCAGTTCCACATCCTACGAGCAGTACTTC. This gives the protein CASSSTSYEQYF.

In this sample, this clonotype turned up many times. The V gene is TRBV9, the J gene TRBJ1-1; 11 nucleotides line up with TRBD1. V dropped 4 bases and J dropped 7; count of bases not matched to a gene: 6. CDR3 size: 14 residues. The germline V gene encodes CDR1 SGDLS and CDR2 YYNGEE. CDR3 region: CASSPLGTGGEAFF. DNA for the CDR3: TGTGCCAGCAGCCCCCTTGGGACAGGGGGTGAAGCTTTCTTT.

Many counts were recorded for this clonotype. The chain carries TRBV6-2 or TRBV6-3 and TRBJ2-7, with D possibly matching TRBD1 (6 bases). This CDR3 comprises 15 residues. The V end lost 0 bases, the J end lost 2 bases, and 11 bases lay between the germline ends. Germline V gene data show CDR1 as MNHEY and CDR2 as SVGEGT. The chain's CDR3 is CASSYSKQGTYEQYF. In DNA form, the CDR3 reads TGTGCCAGCAGTTACTCGAAGCAGGGGACCTACGAGCAGTACTTC.

There are many counts of this clonotype. The chain combines TRBV18 with TRBJ2-5, with 10 bases identical to TRBD1. CDR3 length: 17 residues. The trim removed 4 bases at V and 2 bases at J, leaving 10 bases unmatched. Germline lookup yields CDR1 KGHSH and CDR2 LQKENI. The CDR3 DNA sequence: TGTGCCAGCTCACACCCGGGACAGGGGCCGCCTCAAGAGACCCAGTACTTC. Protein product: CASSHPGQGPPQETQYF.

This clonotype was counted ten times or more. CDR3 DNA sequence: TGTGCCAGCAGCATCGCCCTCGGGGGCCTGACCTACGAGCAGTACTTC. This codes for CASSIALGGLTYEQYF. The gene calls are TRBV7-2 and TRBJ2-7; D may correspond to TRBD1 or TRBD2 (6 bases each). Trimming took off 5 bases at V and 2 bases at J, with 19 bases between the two ends. The CDR3 is 16 residues long. Looked up from germline, CDR1 is SGHTA and CDR2 is FQGNSA.

This clonotype was found many times. The chain links TRBV9 to TRBJ2-7, with 7 bases identical to TRBD1. CDR3 length: 15 residues. V lost 0 bases and J lost 0; bases outside the gene matches: 3. In germline, CDR1 is SGDLS, CDR2 YYNGEE. This CDR3 is CASSVGDRYSYEQYF. The CDR3 DNA is TGTGCCAGCAGCGTAGGGGACAGATACTCCTACGAGCAGTACTTC.

This clonotype was found many times. V is TRBV3-1 and J is TRBJ1-3; D remains unclear. Trimming removed 0 bases from V and 2 bases from J, with 14 bases in between. Germline CDR1 reads LGHDT; CDR2 reads YNNKEL (reference sequence). CDR3 length equals 17 residues. As DNA, the CDR3 is TGTGCCAGCAGCCAAGATATAGGCAGGACGACTGGAAACACCATATATTTT. Its translation is CASSQDIGRTTGNTIYF.

The sample holds many counts of this clonotype. V usage is TRBV5-1 and J usage is TRBJ1-1; D not resolved. V lost 4 bases and J 5 bases, leaving 15 bases between the germline ends. The CDR3 contains 14 residues. Germline CDR1 reads SGHRS; CDR2 reads YFSETQ. In nucleotides, the CDR3 is TGCGCCAGCAGCCCGGGAGGGCCGAGGACTGAAGCTTTCTTT. Encoded protein: CASSPGGPRTEAFF. The whole variable domain, remainder taken from reference TRBV5-1 and TRBJ1-1, is KAGVTQTPRYLIKTRGQQVTLSCSPISGHRSVSWYQQTPGQGLQFLFEYFSETQRNKGNFPGRFSGRQFSNSRSEMNVSTLELGDSALYLCASSPGGPRTEAFFGQGTRLTVV.